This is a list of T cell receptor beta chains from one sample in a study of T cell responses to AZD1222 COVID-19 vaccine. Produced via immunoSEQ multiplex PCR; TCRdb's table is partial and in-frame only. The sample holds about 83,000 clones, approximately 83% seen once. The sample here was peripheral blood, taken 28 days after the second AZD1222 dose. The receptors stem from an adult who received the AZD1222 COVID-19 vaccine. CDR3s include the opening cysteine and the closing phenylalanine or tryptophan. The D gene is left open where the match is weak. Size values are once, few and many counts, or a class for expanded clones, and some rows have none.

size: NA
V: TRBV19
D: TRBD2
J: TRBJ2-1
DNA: TGTGCCAGTAGTATGGGGACTAGCCCTATCAATGAGCAGTTCTTC
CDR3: CASSMGTSPINEQFF

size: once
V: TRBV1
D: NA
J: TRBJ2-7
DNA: TGCACCAGCAGCCAAGGGGGACAACCCGACTACGAGCAGTACTTC
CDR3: CTSSQGGQPDYEQYF

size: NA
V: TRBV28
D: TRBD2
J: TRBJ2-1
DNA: TGTGCCAGCAGTTTACGGCTTAGCGGGAGGGCCCTCAATGAGCAGTTCTTC
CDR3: CASSLRLSGRALNEQFF

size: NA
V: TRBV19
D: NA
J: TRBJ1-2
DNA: TGTGCCAGTACGGAGATGGCTAACTATGGCTACACCTTC
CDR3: CASTEMANYGYTF

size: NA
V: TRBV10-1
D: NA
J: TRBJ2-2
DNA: TGCGCCAGCAGTGAGGACTGGGCGGGATTGGACACCGGGGAGCTGTTTTTT
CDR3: CASSEDWAGLDTGELFF

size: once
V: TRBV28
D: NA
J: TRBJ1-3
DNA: TGTGCCAGCAGTCCGCCCCGGGATCTCTCGAGCTCTGGAAACACCATATATTTT
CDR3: CASSPPRDLSSSGNTIYF

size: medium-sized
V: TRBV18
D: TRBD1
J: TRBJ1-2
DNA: TGTGCCAGCTCTCCCGGGACAGGGGGCCATGGCTACACCTTC
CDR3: CASSPGTGGHGYTF

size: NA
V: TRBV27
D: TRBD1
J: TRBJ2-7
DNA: TGTGCCAGCAGTTTACAGACAGGGGGCAACGAGCAGTACTTC
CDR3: CASSLQTGGNEQYF

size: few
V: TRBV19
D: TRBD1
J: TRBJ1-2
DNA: TGTGCCAGTAGTAGCGAGACAGGGTCAGGCGGCTACACCTTC
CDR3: CASSSETGSGGYTF

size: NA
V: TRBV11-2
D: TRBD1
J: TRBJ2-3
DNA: TGTGCCAGCAGCCCCGGAAGACAGGGCAGGCAGTATTTT
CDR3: CASSPGRQGRQYF

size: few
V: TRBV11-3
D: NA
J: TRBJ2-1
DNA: TGTGCCAGCAGCTTAAACACTAATGAGCAGTTCTTC
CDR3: CASSLNTNEQFF

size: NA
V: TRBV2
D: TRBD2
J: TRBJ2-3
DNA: TGTGCCAGCAGTGAAGTGGTAGCGGGAACCTCTAGCACAGATACGCAGTATTTT
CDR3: CASSEVVAGTSSTDTQYF

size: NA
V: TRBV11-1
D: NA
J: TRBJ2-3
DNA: TGTGCCAGCAGCCCCAGGGACAGCACAGATACGCAGTATTTT
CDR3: CASSPRDSTDTQYF

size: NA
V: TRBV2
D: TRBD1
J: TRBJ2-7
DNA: TGTGCCAGCATGACAGGGTACTCCTACGAGCAGTACTTC
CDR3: CASMTGYSYEQYF

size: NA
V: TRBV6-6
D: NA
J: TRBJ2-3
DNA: TGTGCCACCAAGGGGGCAGATACGCAGTATTTT
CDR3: CATKGADTQYF

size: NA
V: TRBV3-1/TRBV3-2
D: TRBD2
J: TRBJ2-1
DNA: TGTGCCAGCAGCCAATTATATTCGGCTAGCGGGACCAGCTCCTACAATGAGCAGTTCTTC
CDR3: CASSQLYSASGTSSYNEQFF

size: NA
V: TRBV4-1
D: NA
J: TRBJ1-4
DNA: TGCGCCAGCAGCCAAGTAGGCGGAAAACTGTTTTTT
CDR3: CASSQVGGKLFF

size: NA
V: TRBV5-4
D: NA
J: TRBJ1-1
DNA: TGTGCCAGCAGCAGCGTTAACACTGAAGCTTTCTTT
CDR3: CASSSVNTEAFF

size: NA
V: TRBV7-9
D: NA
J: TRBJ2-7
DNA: TGTGCCAGCAGCTTAGGGGGGGTCTCCTACGAGCAGTACTTC
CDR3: CASSLGGVSYEQYF

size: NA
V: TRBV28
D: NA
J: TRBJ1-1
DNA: TGTGCCAGCAGTCCAATCTTGGACAGTATGAACACTGAAGCTTTCTTT
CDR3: CASSPILDSMNTEAFF

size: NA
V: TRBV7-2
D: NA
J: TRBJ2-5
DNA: TGTGCCAGCAGCGGGGGATGGGGAGAGACCCAGTACTTC
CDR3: CASSGGWGETQYF

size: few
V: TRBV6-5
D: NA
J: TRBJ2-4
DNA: TGTGCCAGTCAGTCAAAAGAGGCCAAAAACATTCAGTACTTC
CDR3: CASQSKEAKNIQYF

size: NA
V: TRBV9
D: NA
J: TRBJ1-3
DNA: TGTGCCAGCAGCGGGGGGAACTCTGGAAACACCATATATTTT
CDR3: CASSGGNSGNTIYF

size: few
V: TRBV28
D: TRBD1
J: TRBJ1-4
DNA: TGTGCCAGCAGTGTCCAGGGGGGGGATGAAAAACTGTTTTTT
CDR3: CASSVQGGDEKLFF

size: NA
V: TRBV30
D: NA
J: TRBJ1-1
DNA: TGTGCCTGGCTCCTATCCTCACAACAGAACACTGAAGCTTTCTTT
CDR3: CAWLLSSQQNTEAFF

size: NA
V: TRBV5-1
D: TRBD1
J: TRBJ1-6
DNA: TGCGCCAGCAGCTCGGAGGACAGGGGGGCTTCACCCCTCCACTTT
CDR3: CASSSEDRGASPLHF

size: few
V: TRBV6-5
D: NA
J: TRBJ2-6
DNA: TGTGCCAGCCAGGGAAGCTCTGGGGCCAACGTCCTGACTTTC
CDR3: CASQGSSGANVLTF

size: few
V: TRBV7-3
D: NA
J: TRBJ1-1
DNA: TGTGCCAGCAGCTTAAATGGCGGGTATGAAGCTTTCTTT
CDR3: CASSLNGGYEAFF

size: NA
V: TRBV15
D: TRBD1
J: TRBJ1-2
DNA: TGTGCCACCAGCAGAGGGACAGGGAATAACTATGGCTACACCTTC
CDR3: CATSRGTGNNYGYTF

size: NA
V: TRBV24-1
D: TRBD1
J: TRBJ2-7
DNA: TGTGCCACCAGTGACCGGGACAGAGACGACGGGCAGTACTTC
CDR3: CATSDRDRDDGQYF

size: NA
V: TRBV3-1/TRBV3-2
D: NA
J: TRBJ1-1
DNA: TGTGCCAGCAGCCAAAGCCCCGGGACTGAAGCTTTCTTT
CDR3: CASSQSPGTEAFF

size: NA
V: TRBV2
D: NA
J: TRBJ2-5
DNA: TGTGCCAGCAGGGAAAGACAGACCCAAGAGACCCAGTACTTC
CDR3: CASRERQTQETQYF

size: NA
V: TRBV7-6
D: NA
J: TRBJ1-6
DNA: TGTGCCAGCAGCGAAAGGACAGTTGGCAATTCACCCCTCCACTTT
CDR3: CASSERTVGNSPLHF

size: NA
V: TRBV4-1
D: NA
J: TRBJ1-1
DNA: TGCGCCAGCAGCCAAGGAGAAGGGGGGAACACTGAAGCTTTCTTT
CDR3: CASSQGEGGNTEAFF

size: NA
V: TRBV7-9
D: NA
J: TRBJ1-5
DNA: TGTGCCAGCAGCTTTGGGGGCGTGAATCAGCCCCAGCATTTT
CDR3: CASSFGGVNQPQHF